This record covers a single T cell receptor beta chain. These data come from a study of blood T cell repertoires in COVID-19. For the study at large: Acute and convalescent COVID-19 specimens originated in the United States, Italy and Spain.

Germline-derived CDR1 and CDR2 are MNHNY and SVGAGI (reference sequence). The CDR3 spans 16 residues. V shed 7 bases and J 3 bases; nucleotides not matched to a gene: 13. In the original workflow: Cell counts per sample came from amplifying reference gene primers. TCRdb's copy holds only in-frame clones and misses some; the assay was immunoSEQ multiplex PCR. V, J and clone size were drawn from that table, and D and trimming were deduced from the DNA. The sample holds under 150,000 clones; roughly 88% are singletons and the top ten take approximately 2.3%. The rearrangement joins TRBV6-6 to TRBJ2-7; 9 bases align to TRBD1. The sequence was collected from a man aged 65-85 years with active COVID-19. The sequenced sample was peripheral blood. CDR3 loop: CASKGTGIKVDYEQYF. In nucleotides, the CDR3 is TGTGCCAGCAAGGGGACAGGGATCAAGGTGGACTACGAGCAGTACTTC.